This entry lists 16 T cell receptor beta chains sequenced from one sample in a study of T cell responses to AZD1222 COVID-19 vaccine. Produced via immunoSEQ multiplex PCR; TCRdb's table is partial and in-frame only. Among around 78,000 clones, approximately 86% were seen once, and the ten largest hold 24%. The sample consisted of peripheral blood, taken on day 0 of AZD1222 vaccination. The source is an adult in good health.

The rearrangement uses TRBV11-3 and TRBJ2-5; D gene unclear. This CDR3 is built from 11 residues. Germline loops: CDR1 SGHNT, CDR2 YENEEA. V dropped 5 bases and J dropped 3 bases, with 4 bases sitting between them. CDR3 coding DNA: TGTGCCAGCAGCCCCAAAGAGACCCAGTACTTC. Its protein product is CASSPKETQYF.

The J gene is TRBJ2-2, the V gene TRBV19; the match to TRBD2 covers 10 bases. The CDR3 is made up of 16 amino acids. Losses at the gene ends were 6 bases for V and 8 bases for J; bases not matched to a gene: 12. Germline V gene data show CDR1 as LNHDA and CDR2 as SQIVND (reference sequence). The CDR3 bases are TGTGCCAGTAGCCGGACGGGCCTAGCGGGAGCTGGGGAGCTGTTTTTT. Translating gives CASSRTGLAGAGELFF.

The chain uses TRBV7-2 and TRBJ1-2; D is perhaps TRBD1 (6 bases). The CDR3 totals 15 residues. V was cut by 1 base and J by 6 bases, with 15 bases left in between. The V gene's germline CDR1 is SGHTA and CDR2 FQGNSA. The CDR3 spells CASSLDRAGWDGYTF. Here the CDR3 DNA reads TGTGCCAGCAGCTTAGACAGGGCCGGTTGGGATGGCTACACCTTC.

V is TRBV4-2 and J is TRBJ1-5; tentative D call: TRBD1 (5 bases). CDR1 and CDR2 (germline): LGHNA, YNFKEQ. The CDR3 totals 16 residues. Trimming shortened V by 1 base and J by 5 bases, and 15 bases separated the two germline ends. The CDR3 is CASSQAIDRADQPQHF. The CDR3 DNA reads TGTGCCAGCAGCCAAGCTATTGACAGAGCAGATCAGCCCCAGCATTTT.

This clone appeared a few times. The chain links TRBV5-1 to TRBJ1-4; the D is unclear. The germline gives CDR1 SGHRS, CDR2 YFSETQ. The CDR3 runs 16 residues. V lost 5 bases and J lost 0, with 14 bases in between. The CDR3 protein is CASRGFGLATNEKLFF. The CDR3 DNA reads TGCGCCAGCAGGGGGTTCGGTTTGGCAACTAATGAAAAACTGTTTTTT.

In this sample, this clone turned up a few times. The rearrangement uses TRBV12-3 or TRBV12-4 and TRBJ2-2; no firm D call. The length of the CDR3 is 12 residues. Between the trimmed V and J ends, which lost 1 base and 3 bases, there was a span of 0 bases. CDR3 sequence (DNA): TGTGCCAGCAGTTTAGACACCGGGGAGCTGTTTTTT. It codes for CASSLDTGELFF.

The chain carries TRBV6-5 and TRBJ1-2; D gene uncertain. V lost 6 bases, J lost 4 bases, and 12 bases lay in between. The germline V gene has CDR1 MNHEY and CDR2 SVGAGI. The CDR3 consists of 13 residues. CDR3 in DNA: TGTGCCAGCAGCTCAGTGGGGAGCTATGGCTACACCTTC. Its translation: CASSSVGSYGYTF.

J is TRBJ2-2 and V is TRBV6-5; TRBD1 matches at 9 bases. V lost 6 bases and J lost 6; bases outside the gene matches: 8. CDR1 and CDR2 from the germline V gene are MNHEY and SVGAGI. The CDR3 extends over 15 amino acids. CDR3 DNA sequence: TGTGCCAGCAGGGAGACAGGGGGGTGGGCCGGGGAGCTGTTTTTT. It is translated as CASRETGGWAGELFF.

The rearrangement links TRBV19 to TRBJ2-6; no clear D. This CDR3 is built from 16 residues. Germline V gene data show CDR1 as LNHDA and CDR2 as SQIVND (reference sequence). Trimming pared 7 bases from V and 2 bases from J, leaving 15 bases between. The CDR3 nucleotides are TGTGCCAGTAACCGGGCCTGGTCGGCTGGGGCCAACGTCCTGACTTTC. This sequence encodes CASNRAWSAGANVLTF.

The chain combines TRBV18 with TRBJ2-7, with TRBD1 matching over 9 bases. The germline gives CDR1 KGHSH, CDR2 LQKENI. This CDR3 is 16 amino acids long. The J segment lost 3 bases and the V segment lost 3 bases, leaving 9 bases of the junction unmatched. CDR3 DNA: TGTGCCAGCTCACCTCGACAGGGGGAAGCCTTCTACGAGCAGTACTTC. Amino acid sequence: CASSPRQGEAFYEQYF.

The chain combines TRBV27 with TRBJ2-7; D possibly corresponds to TRBD1 (5 bases). In germline, CDR1 is MNHEY, CDR2 SMNVEV (reference sequence). V was shortened by 4 bases and J by 3 bases, with 13 bases between the two germline ends. There are 14 residues in the CDR3. The CDR3 nucleotides read TGTGCCAGCAGTTGGCAGGGTTCTGGCTACGAGCAGTACTTC. Protein sequence: CASSWQGSGYEQYF.

In this sample, this clone turned up once. The genes are TRBV27 and TRBJ2-3; D gene unclear. V lost 0 bases and J 7 bases, leaving 20 bases between the germline ends. Per germline, CDR1 MNHEY and CDR2 SMNVEV (reference sequence). CDR3 size: 17 residues. The CDR3 protein is CASSLSTFRFGRNTQYF. The DNA of the CDR3 is TGTGCCAGCAGTTTATCCACCTTCAGGTTCGGCCGGAATACGCAGTATTTT.

The chain carries TRBV5-1 and TRBJ2-7; TRBD1 agrees at 7 bases. The CDR3 has 14 residues. Per the germline V gene, CDR1 is SGHRS and CDR2 is YFSETQ. Trimming cost V 4 bases and J 7 bases; bases outside gene matches: 11. The CDR3 here is CASSRAGTAQEQYF. CDR3 nucleotides: TGCGCCAGCAGCAGGGCCGGGACAGCTCAAGAGCAGTACTTC.

This clone appeared a single time. The rearrangement uses TRBV4-2 and TRBJ2-1; D is unclear. CDR1 LGHNA and CDR2 YNFKEQ come from the germline V gene. The length of the CDR3 is 13 residues. V lost 0 bases and J 10 bases, leaving 10 bases between the germline ends. This CDR3 reads CASSQDRAAEQFF. DNA for the CDR3: TGTGCCAGCAGCCAAGATCGGGCTGCCGAGCAGTTCTTC.

The chain employs TRBV7-3 and TRBJ2-2; 11 bases map to TRBD2. V was pared by 4 bases and J by 6 bases, with 4 bases of the junction left unmatched. Germline CDR1 is SGHTA and CDR2 is FQGTGA. The CDR3 is 15 amino acids. This chain's CDR3 is CASSSGLAAAGELFF. DNA for the CDR3: TGTGCCAGCAGCTCGGGACTAGCGGCCGCCGGGGAGCTGTTTTTT.

Here the CDR3 DNA reads TGCAGCGTTGAATTAGGTTCGAAGGACCCTGGGGCCAACGTCCTGACTTTC. Encoded protein: CSVELGSKDPGANVLTF. The rearrangement links TRBV29-1 to TRBJ2-6; no reliable D call. The CDR3 has 17 amino acids. The ends were cut back, 2 bases at V and 2 bases at J, with 16 bases in the middle. Germline V CDR1 and CDR2: SQVTM, ANQGSEA.